This record covers a single T cell receptor (beta chain). Membership in each cohort depended on participant-reported clinical history. Authors' methods: Reference gene primer amplification in the assay estimated nucleated cell counts. Only in-frame clones appear in the TCRdb table, and some are missing; sequencing was by immunoSEQ multiplex PCR. The V and J calls and the clone size are those of that table, but D and trimming were determined from the DNA. This sample yields roughly 250,000 clones, of which just over 90% are seen a single time; approximately 2.4% belongs to the top ten. The data originate from a study of blood T cell repertoires in COVID-19. The CDR3 runs 12 residues. The germline CDR1 and CDR2 sequences are SGDLS and YYNGEE. V lost 4 bases, J lost 3 bases, and 5 bases lay in between.

This chain joins TRBV9 and TRBJ2-1; D not resolved. This TCR was sampled from a woman aged 35 to 49 with acute COVID-19. The sequenced sample consisted of PBMCs or T cells enriched from blood (not recorded which). In nucleotides, the CDR3 is TGTGCCAGCAGCCCCAACTACAATGAGCAGTTCTTC. Protein: CASSPNYNEQFF.